The 17 T cell receptor beta chains reported below all come from one sample, sequenced in a study of T-cell memory formation after mild COVID-19. MiXCR, run by TCRdb on the 5' RACE reads, gives a single entry per CDR3 protein. The profile shows roughly 170,000 distinct CDR3 sequences, 20% to 25% of them singletons. The sequencing sample was made of PBMCs or a T cell subset sorted from them (not recorded which). All receptors derive from an adult woman who had mild COVID-19 (a few samples of this study predate the infection). Cell type and time point are not known.

The V gene is TRBV7-9, the J gene TRBJ1-4; D is possibly TRBD1 (5 bases). This CDR3 is built from 16 residues. V lost 5 bases and J 4 bases, leaving 17 bases between the germline ends. The germline V gene has CDR1 SEHNR and CDR2 FQNEAQ (reference sequence). CDR3 protein: CASSNEGRHFNEKLFF. As DNA, the CDR3 is TGTGCCAGCAGCAATGAGGGGCGACACTTTAATGAAAAACTGTTTTTT.

CDR3 sequence reads: CASSPRLEGEETQYF. DNA of the CDR3: TGTGCCAGCAGCCCCAGACTAGAGGGAGAAGAGACCCAGTACTTC. The chain has TRBV7-9 and TRBJ2-5, with D maybe TRBD2 (6 bases). The V and J ends lost 5 bases and 3 bases respectively, with 16 bases between them. Germline V gives CDR1 SEHNR, CDR2 FQNEAQ (reference sequence). The CDR3 is made up of 15 amino acids.

The V and J genes are TRBV6-5 and TRBJ2-5; D is undetermined. Germline V CDR1 and CDR2: MNHEY, SVGAGI. The V end was cut by 1 base, the J end by 5 bases, with 2 bases between. The CDR3 spans 11 residues. CDR3 nucleotides: TGTGCCAGCAGTTACTTTGAGACCCAGTACTTC. Protein sequence: CASSYFETQYF.

This rearrangement joins TRBV7-9 to TRBJ2-3; D remains unclear. Germline CDR1 reads SEHNR; CDR2 reads FQNEAQ (reference sequence). The ends were cut back, 4 bases at V and 8 bases at J, with 13 bases in the middle. This CDR3 has 13 residues. CDR3 sequence reads: CASSSISGPTQYF. The CDR3 nucleotides read TGTGCCAGCAGCTCGATTTCGGGCCCTACGCAGTATTTT.

CDR3 bases: TGTGCCAGCAGTGAGGGGACAGGGAGGAATTCACCCCTCCACTTT. As protein: CASSEGTGRNSPLHF. The gene calls are TRBV2 and TRBJ1-6, with TRBD1 identical over 9 bases. V gave up 3 bases and J gave up 7 bases; unmatched junction bases: 4. The CDR3 has 15 amino acids. The germline CDR1 and CDR2 sequences are SNHLY and FYNNEI.

V usage is TRBV30 and J usage is TRBJ2-1, with unresolved D. Trimming pared 0 bases from V and 8 bases from J, leaving 8 bases between. CDR1 and CDR2 from the germline V gene are GTSNPN and SVGIG (reference sequence). The CDR3 consists of 12 residues. The CDR3 bases are TGTGCCTGGAGTGTACCCCCAGATGAGCAGTTCTTC. It translates to CAWSVPPDEQFF.

This clonotype turned up a few times. CDR3: CASSNGLAGESYEQYF. The CDR3 DNA reads as TGTGCCAGCAGCAATGGACTAGCGGGCGAGTCCTACGAGCAGTACTTC. V is TRBV4-2 and J is TRBJ2-7; 11 bases map to TRBD2. V was pared by 5 bases and J by 1 base, with 7 bases of the junction left unmatched. The germline gives CDR1 LGHNA, CDR2 YNFKEQ. This CDR3 region has 16 residues.

The genes are TRBV12-3 or TRBV12-4 and TRBJ2-1, with 10 nucleotides matching TRBD2. V dropped 8 bases and J dropped 2; count of bases not matched to a gene: 0. The CDR3 runs to 13 residues. CDR3 nucleotides: TGTGCCAGCGGGACTAGCGCCTACAATGAGCAGTTCTTC. Translation gives CASGTSAYNEQFF.

This clonotype turned up a few times. V usage is TRBV6-5 and J usage is TRBJ2-3; either TRBD1 or TRBD2 may supply D (5 bases each). The CDR3 sequence is 11 residues long. V was shortened by 4 bases and J by 12 bases, with 11 bases between the two germline ends. CDR1 is MNHEY, CDR2 SVGAGI, per germline. The CDR3, as DNA: TGTGCCAGCAGTTCACCCGGGGACCAGTATTTT. Protein sequence: CASSSPGDQYF.

This clonotype has only a few counts. This rearrangement joins TRBV19 to TRBJ2-5; either TRBD1 or TRBD2 may fit D (5 bases each). Germline loops: CDR1 LNHDA, CDR2 SQIVND (reference sequence). V gave up 5 bases and J gave up 4 bases, with 20 bases separating them. This CDR3 spans 16 amino acids. The DNA for the CDR3 is TGTGCCAGTAGTCCCGGGGACGGCTTACGTCTAGAGACCCAGTACTTC. Amino acid sequence: CASSPGDGLRLETQYF. The complete variable domain, with remaining parts taken from reference TRBV19 and TRBJ2-5, reads DGGITQSPKYLFRKEGQNVTLSCEQNLNHDAMYWYRQDPGQGLRLIYYSQIVNDFQKGDIAEGYSVSREKKESFPLTVTSAQKNPTAFYLCASSPGDGLRLETQYFGPGTRLLVL.

The J gene is TRBJ2-3, the V gene TRBV24-1; the D gene is possibly TRBD2 (6 bases). The CDR3 runs to 17 residues. Per the germline V gene, CDR1 is KGHDR and CDR2 is SFDVKD. Trimming pared 2 bases from V and 2 bases from J, leaving 16 bases between. The CDR3: CATSDSPRLDSTDTQYF. The CDR3 coding sequence is TGTGCCACCAGTGATTCCCCGCGACTAGACTCCACAGATACGCAGTATTTT.

This clonotype was detected only a few times. The chain uses TRBV2 and TRBJ2-7; D remains ambiguous. Trimming pared 5 bases from V and 5 bases from J, leaving 13 bases between. The germline CDR1 and CDR2 sequences are SNHLY and FYNNEI. This CDR3 is 13 amino acids long. The CDR3 bases are TGTGCCAGCAGTAGGGAATTCGGCGACGAGCAGTACTTC. Translating it yields CASSREFGDEQYF. Full variable domain (remainder filled in from reference TRBV2 and TRBJ2-7): EPEVTQTPSHQVTQMGQEVILRCVPISNHLYFYWYRQILGQKVEFLVSFYNNEISEKSEIFDDQFSVERPDGSNFTLKIRSTKLEDSAMYFCASSREFGDEQYFGPGTRLTVT.

The chain recombines TRBV29-1 with TRBJ2-7; D gene uncertain. The CDR3 is made up of 10 amino acids. V was trimmed by 4 bases and J by 5 bases, leaving 6 bases between them. Germline V gives CDR1 SQVTM, CDR2 ANQGSEA. DNA for the CDR3: TGCAGCGTTGTTACCGACGAGCAGTACTTC. Translation: CSVVTDEQYF.

The chain has TRBV6-5 and TRBJ2-7; 8 bases line up with TRBD1. V trimming: 6 bases; J trimming: 5 bases; junction bases outside the gene matches: 12. Germline lookup yields CDR1 MNHEY and CDR2 SVGAGI. The CDR3 length is 15 residues. The CDR3 DNA sequence: TGTGCCAGCAGCTCCCTCGGGACAGGTAACGACGAGCAGTACTTC. Protein product: CASSSLGTGNDEQYF.

A single count supports this clonotype. CDR3 in DNA: TGTGCCAGCAGTTACTCGAGACAGGGGAGCGAGACCCAGTACTTC. It yields the protein CASSYSRQGSETQYF. The chain recombines TRBV6-6 with TRBJ2-5, with TRBD1 matching 8 bases. Unmatched junction bases numbered 5, after V lost 0 bases and J lost 5 bases. There are 15 residues in the CDR3. Germline assignment: CDR1 MNHNY and CDR2 SVGAGI (reference sequence).

This clonotype was counted between two and nine times. The chain combines TRBV4-3 with TRBJ2-7; a possible D gene is TRBD1 (5 bases). The CDR3 is made up of 14 amino acids. Between the trimmed V and J ends, which lost 2 bases and 6 bases, there was a span of 14 bases. Germline-derived CDR1 and CDR2 are LGHNA and YSLEER. In DNA, the CDR3 is TGCGCCAGCAGCCAATCTACAGGAACCGGCGAGCAGTACTTC. This encodes CASSQSTGTGEQYF.

A few counts support this clonotype. V is TRBV29-1 and J is TRBJ2-1, with 8 bases identical to TRBD1. V was pared by 2 bases and J by 3 bases, with 6 bases of the junction left unmatched. Germline CDR1 SQVTM, CDR2 ANQGSEA. CDR3 size: 15 residues. DNA of the CDR3: TGCAGCGTTGAAACCGGGACAGGAAGCTACAATGAGCAGTTCTTC. The encoded protein is CSVETGTGSYNEQFF.